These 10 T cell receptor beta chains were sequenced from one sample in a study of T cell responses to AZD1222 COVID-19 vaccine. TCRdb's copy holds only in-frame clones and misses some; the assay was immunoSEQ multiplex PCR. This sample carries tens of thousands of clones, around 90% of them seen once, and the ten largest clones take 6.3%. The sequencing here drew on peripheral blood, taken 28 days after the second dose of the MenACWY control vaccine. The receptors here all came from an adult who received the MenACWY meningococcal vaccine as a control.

The chain's CDR3 is CASSLMPAGGYTF. The DNA of the CDR3 is TGTGCCAGCAGCTTGATGCCCGCCGGTGGCTACACCTTC. The rearrangement joins TRBV5-5 to TRBJ1-2; D is uncertain. Germline V lookup: CDR1 SGHKS, CDR2 YYEKEE (reference sequence). The V and J ends lost 1 base and 7 bases respectively, with 11 bases between them. The CDR3 is 13 amino acids. The complete variable domain, with remaining parts taken from reference TRBV5-5 and TRBJ1-2, reads DAGVTQSPTHLIKTRGQQVTLRCSPISGHKSVSWYQQVLGQGPQFIFQYYEKEERGRGNFPDRFSARQFPNYSSELNVNALLLGDSALYLCASSLMPAGGYTFGSGTRLTVV.

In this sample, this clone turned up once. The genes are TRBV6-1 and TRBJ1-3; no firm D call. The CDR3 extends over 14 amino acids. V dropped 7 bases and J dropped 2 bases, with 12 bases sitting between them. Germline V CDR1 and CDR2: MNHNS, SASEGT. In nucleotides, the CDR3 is TGTGCCAGCACTGGGGAAGCCGCTGGAAACACCATATATTTT. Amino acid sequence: CASTGEAAGNTIYF.

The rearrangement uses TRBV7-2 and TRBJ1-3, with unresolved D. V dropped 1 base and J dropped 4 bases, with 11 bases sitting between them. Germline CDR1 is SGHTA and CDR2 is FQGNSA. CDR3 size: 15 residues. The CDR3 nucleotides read TGTGCCAGCAGCTTAGGCCAGACAACGGGAAACACCATATATTTT. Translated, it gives CASSLGQTTGNTIYF.

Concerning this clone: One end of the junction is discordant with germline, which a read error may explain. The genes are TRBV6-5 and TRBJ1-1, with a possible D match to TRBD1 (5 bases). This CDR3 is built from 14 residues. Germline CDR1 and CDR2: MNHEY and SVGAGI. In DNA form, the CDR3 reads TGTGCCAGCAGTTACGCGGGGGTTAACAGTGAAGCTTTCTTT. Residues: CASSYAGVNSEAFF.

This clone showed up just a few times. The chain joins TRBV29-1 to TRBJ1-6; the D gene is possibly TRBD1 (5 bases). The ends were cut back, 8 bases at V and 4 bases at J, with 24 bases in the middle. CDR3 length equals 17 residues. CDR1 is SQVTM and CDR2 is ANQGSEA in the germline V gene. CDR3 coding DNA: TGCAGCCCGAGGACCCAAGGGGCCCTCGGGTATAATTCACCCCTCCACTTT. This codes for CSPRTQGALGYNSPLHF.

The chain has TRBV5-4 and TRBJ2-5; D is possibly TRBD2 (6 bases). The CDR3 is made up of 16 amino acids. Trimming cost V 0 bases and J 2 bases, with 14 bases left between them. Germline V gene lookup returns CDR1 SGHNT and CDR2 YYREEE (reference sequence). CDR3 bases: TGTGCCAGCAGCTTGGAACCGGGCGGGGTTCAAGAGACCCAGTACTTC. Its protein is CASSLEPGGVQETQYF.

The CDR3 loop is CASSPDRGVQETQYF. The CDR3 DNA follows: TGTGCCAGCAGCCCCGACAGGGGGGTGCAAGAGACCCAGTACTTC. The chain combines TRBV5-6 with TRBJ2-5, with 9 bases lining up with TRBD1. The germline CDR1 and CDR2 sequences are SGHDT and YYEEEE. The CDR3 has 15 residues. The V and J ends lost 4 bases and 2 bases, in that order; junction bases with no gene match: 6. Full variable domain (missing parts from reference TRBV5-6 and TRBJ2-5): DAGVTQSPTHLIKTRGQQVTLRCSPKSGHDTVSWYQQALGQGPQFIFQYYEEEERQRGNFPDRFSGHQFPNYSSELNVNALLLGDSALYLCASSPDRGVQETQYFGPGTRLLVL.

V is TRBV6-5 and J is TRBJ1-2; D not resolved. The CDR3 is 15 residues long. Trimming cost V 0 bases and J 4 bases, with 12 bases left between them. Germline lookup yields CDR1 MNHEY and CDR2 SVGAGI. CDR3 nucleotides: TGTGCCAGCAGTTACTCTCGGACCCTCCCCTATGGCTACACCTTC. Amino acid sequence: CASSYSRTLPYGYTF.

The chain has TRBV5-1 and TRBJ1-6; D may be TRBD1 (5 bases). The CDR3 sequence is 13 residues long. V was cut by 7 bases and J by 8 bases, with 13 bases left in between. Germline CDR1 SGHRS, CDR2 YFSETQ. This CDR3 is CASGASSDSPLHF. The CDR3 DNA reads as TGCGCCAGCGGGGCGAGTAGCGATTCACCCCTCCACTTT.

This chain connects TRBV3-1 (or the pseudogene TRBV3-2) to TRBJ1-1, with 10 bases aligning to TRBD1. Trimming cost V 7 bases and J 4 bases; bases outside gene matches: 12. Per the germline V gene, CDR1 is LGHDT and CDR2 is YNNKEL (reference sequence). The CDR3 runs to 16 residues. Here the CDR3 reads CASTVYGTGELTEAFF. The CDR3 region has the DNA TGTGCCAGCACCGTATATGGGACAGGGGAACTCACTGAAGCTTTCTTT.